This T cell receptor beta chain appears in the sequencing data of a study of CD8 T cells in Susac syndrome. Study at large: Sequenced Susac syndrome patients included roughly six with clinically active disease and roughly 8 in remission.

RNA totalling about 0.45 to 1 ug underwent reverse transcription with random hexamers. TCRdb recomputed calls from the immunoSEQ multiplex PCR reads with MiXCR, one row per CDR3 protein. This table has 70,000 to 85,000 distinct CDR3 sequences, 95% to 96% appearing once. Germline values: CDR1 SGHRS, CDR2 YFSETQ. The CDR3 sequence is 15 residues long. In blood CD8+ and CD4+ T cells, TCR beta underwent sequencing. For this clonotype: Sequence at one end of the junction differs from germline and may be a read error.

The sample was CD8+ T cells from PBMCs. The receptor was isolated from a human donor with Susac syndrome. This chain joins TRBV5-1 and TRBJ1-1, with D unclear. For the CDR3, the DNA is TGCGCCAGCAGCTCGACCAACCCAATTGGGGAACAGCTTGGGTTT. This translates into CASSSTNPIGEQLGF.